The T cell receptor (beta chain) under discussion was sequenced for a study of CD8+ T cells in alopecia areata. Broader study findings: Under tofacitinib, numerous expanded lesional clonotypes remained detectable in scalp and blood.

The treatment here: oral pan-JAK inhibitor, 5-10 mg twice daily. Germline CDR1 SNHLY, CDR2 FYNNEI. Deletions cut 2 bases from V and 7 bases from J, with 8 bases between. The CDR3 sequence is 12 residues long. Points on this clone: Its antigen is as yet unknown.

Investigators isolated RNA and reverse transcribed it into cDNA to act as the sequencing template. Sequenced by immunoSEQ multiplex PCR; TCRdb stores in-frame clones only, minus some. The data hold over 95,000 clones, with 56% observed a single time. The sample was CD4+ T cells sorted from blood, taken at week 24, from a patient treated with tofacitinib. The chain employs TRBV2 and TRBJ1-2, with unresolved D. The clonotype comes from a human donor with alopecia areata. The CDR3 DNA follows: TGTGCCAGCAGTGAATCCCCAGGTGGCTACACCTTC. It encodes CASSESPGGYTF.